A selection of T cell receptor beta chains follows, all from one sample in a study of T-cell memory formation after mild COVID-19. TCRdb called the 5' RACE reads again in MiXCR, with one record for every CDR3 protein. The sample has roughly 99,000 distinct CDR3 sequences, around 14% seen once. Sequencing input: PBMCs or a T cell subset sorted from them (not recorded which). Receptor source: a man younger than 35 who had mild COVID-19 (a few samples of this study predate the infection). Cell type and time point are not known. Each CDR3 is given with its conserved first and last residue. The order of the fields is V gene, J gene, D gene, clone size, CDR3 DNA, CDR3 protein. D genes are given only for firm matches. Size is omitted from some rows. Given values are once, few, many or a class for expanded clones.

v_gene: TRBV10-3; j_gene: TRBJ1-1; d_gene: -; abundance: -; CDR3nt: TGTGCCACCACGTCTGGTGGGATGAACACTGAAGCTTTCTTT; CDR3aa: CATTSGGMNTEAFF
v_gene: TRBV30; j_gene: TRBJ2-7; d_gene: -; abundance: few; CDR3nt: TGTGCCTGGAGGCCCGGGGGCGGGTACGAGCAGTACTTC; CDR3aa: CAWRPGGGYEQYF
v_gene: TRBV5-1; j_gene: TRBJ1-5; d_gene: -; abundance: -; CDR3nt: TGCGCCAGCAGCTTCAGTGGACAGCCCAATCAGCCCCAGCATTTT; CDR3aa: CASSFSGQPNQPQHF
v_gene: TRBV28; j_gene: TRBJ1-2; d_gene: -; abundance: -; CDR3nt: TGTGCCAGCAGTCCTATCGAGGGCTATTCTAACTATGGCTACACCTTC; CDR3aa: CASSPIEGYSNYGYTF
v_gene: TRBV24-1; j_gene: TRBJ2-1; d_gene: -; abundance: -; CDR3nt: TGTGCCACCAGTGATTTCCACACTGAGCAGTTCTTC; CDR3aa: CATSDFHTEQFF
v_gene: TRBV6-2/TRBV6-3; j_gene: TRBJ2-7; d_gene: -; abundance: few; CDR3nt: TGTGCCAGCAGTCCAGCAGGGGGAGGCTACGAGCAGTACTTC; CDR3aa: CASSPAGGGYEQYF
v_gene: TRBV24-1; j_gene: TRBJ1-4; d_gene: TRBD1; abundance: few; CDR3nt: TGTGCCACCAGCCCTTCCGGGACAGGGGACGGAAAACTGTTTTTT; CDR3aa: CATSPSGTGDGKLFF
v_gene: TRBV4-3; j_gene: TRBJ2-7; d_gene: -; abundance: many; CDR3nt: TGCGCCAGCAGCCACAGGGACGAGCAGTACTTC; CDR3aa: CASSHRDEQYF
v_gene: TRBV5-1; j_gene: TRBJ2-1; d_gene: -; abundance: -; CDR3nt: TGCGCCAGCAGCTTCGTAACGAGGTTCTCCTACAATGAGCAGTTCTTC; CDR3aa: CASSFVTRFSYNEQFF
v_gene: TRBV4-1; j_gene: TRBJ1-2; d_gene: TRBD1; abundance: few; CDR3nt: TGCGCCAGCAGCCTAGGGGGCCTTGGCTACACCTTC; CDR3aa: CASSLGGLGYTF
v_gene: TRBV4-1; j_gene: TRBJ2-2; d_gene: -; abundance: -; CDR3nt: TGCGCCAGCAGCACGACCGGGACGAACACCGGGGAGCTGTTTTTT; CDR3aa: CASSTTGTNTGELFF
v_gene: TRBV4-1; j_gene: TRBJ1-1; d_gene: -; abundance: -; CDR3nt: TGCGCCAGCAGCCAGGGGGGGCACACTGAAGCTTTCTTT; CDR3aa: CASSQGGHTEAFF
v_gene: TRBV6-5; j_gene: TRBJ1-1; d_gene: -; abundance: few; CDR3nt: TGTGCCAGCAGTTACTCGATGGGGGGGAACACTGAAGCTTTCTTT; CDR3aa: CASSYSMGGNTEAFF
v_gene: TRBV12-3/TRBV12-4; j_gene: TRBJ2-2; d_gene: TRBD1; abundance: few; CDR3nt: TGTGCCAGCAGCCGGGACAGGCCTGCGAACACCGGGGAGCTGTTTTTT; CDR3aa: CASSRDRPANTGELFF
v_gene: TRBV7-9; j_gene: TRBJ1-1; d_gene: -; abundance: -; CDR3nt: TGTGCCAGCAGCACACGTAGTATGGGGGGCAAGGCTGAAGCTTTCTTT; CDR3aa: CASSTRSMGGKAEAFF
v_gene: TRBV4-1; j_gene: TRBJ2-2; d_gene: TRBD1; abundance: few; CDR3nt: TGCGCCAGCATCCGATCACAGGGGGCGGTGGGGGAGCTGTTTTTT; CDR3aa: CASIRSQGAVGELFF
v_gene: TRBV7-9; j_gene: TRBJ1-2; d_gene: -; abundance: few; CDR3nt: TGTGCCAGCAGCAACAGGGGCTACACCTTC; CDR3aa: CASSNRGYTF
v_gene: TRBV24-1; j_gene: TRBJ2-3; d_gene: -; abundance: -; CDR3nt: TGTGCCACCAGTACGCGAGGGGACCTCACAGATACGCAGTATTTT; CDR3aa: CATSTRGDLTDTQYF
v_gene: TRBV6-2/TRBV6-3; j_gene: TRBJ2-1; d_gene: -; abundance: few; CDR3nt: TGTGCCAGCAGTTACCGGGGTAACTCCTACAATGAGCAGTTCTTC; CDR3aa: CASSYRGNSYNEQFF
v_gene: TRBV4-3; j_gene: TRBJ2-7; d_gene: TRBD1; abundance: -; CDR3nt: TGCGCCAGCAGCCAAAACCGGGACAGGGGGCCCTACGAGCAGTACTTC; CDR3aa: CASSQNRDRGPYEQYF
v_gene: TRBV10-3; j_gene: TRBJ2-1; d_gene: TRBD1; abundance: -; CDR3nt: TGTGCCATCAGTGACTCCTGGACAGGGGACAATGAGCAGTTCTTC; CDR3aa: CAISDSWTGDNEQFF
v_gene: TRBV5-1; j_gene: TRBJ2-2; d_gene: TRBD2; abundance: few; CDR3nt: TGCGCCAGCAGCAAGGATAGCGGGGGCAACACCGGGGAGCTGTTTTTT; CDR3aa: CASSKDSGGNTGELFF
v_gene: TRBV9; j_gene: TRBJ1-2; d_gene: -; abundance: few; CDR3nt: TGTGCCAGCAGCGTCGGATCAGGGCACGGCTACACCTTC; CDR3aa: CASSVGSGHGYTF
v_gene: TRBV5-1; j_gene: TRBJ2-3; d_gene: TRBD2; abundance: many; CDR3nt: TGCGCCAGCACCCCGGTGGGCGGGGGGCCGGATACGCAGTATTTT; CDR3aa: CASTPVGGGPDTQYF
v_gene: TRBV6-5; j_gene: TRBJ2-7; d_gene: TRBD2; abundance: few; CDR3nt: TGTGCCAGCCGGCGGGGGGGGTTACAGTACTTC; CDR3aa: CASRRGGLQYF
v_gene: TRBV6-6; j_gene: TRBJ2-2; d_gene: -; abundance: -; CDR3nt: TGTGCCAGCAGTTACAGGGACATCTCATCTACCGGGGAGCTGTTTTTT; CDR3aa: CASSYRDISSTGELFF
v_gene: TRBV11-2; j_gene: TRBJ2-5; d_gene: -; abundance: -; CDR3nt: TGTGCCAGCAGCGTGCGGTTCCCCTCCCCAGAGACCCAGTACTTC; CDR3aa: CASSVRFPSPETQYF
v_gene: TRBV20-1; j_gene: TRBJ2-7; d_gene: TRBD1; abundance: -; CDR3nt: TGCAGTGCTCTCCGGGACAGGGTCGAGGAGCAGTACTTC; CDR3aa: CSALRDRVEEQYF
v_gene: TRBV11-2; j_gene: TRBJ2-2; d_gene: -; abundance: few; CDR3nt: TGTGCCAGCAGCTTAGCAGCCCCCGGGGAGCTGTTTTTT; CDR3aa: CASSLAAPGELFF
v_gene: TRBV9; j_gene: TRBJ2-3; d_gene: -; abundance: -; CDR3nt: TGTGCCAGCAGCGTAGACGGACTAAGCACAGATACGCAGTATTTT; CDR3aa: CASSVDGLSTDTQYF
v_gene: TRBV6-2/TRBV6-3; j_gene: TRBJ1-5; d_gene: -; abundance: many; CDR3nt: TGTGCCAGCAGTTACGGGGGCGGAGTGGCTCAGCCCCAGCATTTT; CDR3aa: CASSYGGGVAQPQHF
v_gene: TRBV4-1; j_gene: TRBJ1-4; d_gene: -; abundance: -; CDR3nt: TGCGCCAGCAGCGCGAGGCGGCAGGCTAATGAAAAACTGTTTTTT; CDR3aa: CASSARRQANEKLFF
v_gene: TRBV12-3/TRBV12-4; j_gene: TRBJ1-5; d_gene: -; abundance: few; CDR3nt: TGTGCCAGCAGCCCAGACGGTTGGAATCAGCCCCAGCATTTT; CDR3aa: CASSPDGWNQPQHF
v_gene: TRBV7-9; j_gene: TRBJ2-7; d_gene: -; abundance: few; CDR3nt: TGTGCAGAAGTGAGGGGCCCCTACGAGCAGTACTTC; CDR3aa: CAEVRGPYEQYF
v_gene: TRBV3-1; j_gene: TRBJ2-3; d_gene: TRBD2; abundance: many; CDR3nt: TGTGCCAGCAGCCAAGATCTAGCGGGGGGCCACACAGATACGCAGTATTTT; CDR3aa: CASSQDLAGGHTDTQYF
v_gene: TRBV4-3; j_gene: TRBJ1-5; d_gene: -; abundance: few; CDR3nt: TGCGCCAGCAGCCAAGAACGAGACGGATCCTATCAGCCCCAGCATTTT; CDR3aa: CASSQERDGSYQPQHF